Listed here are 18 T cell receptor beta chains from one sample, sequenced in a study of cytomegalovirus exposure and HLA in healthy donors. PCR employed 60 Vbeta and 13 Jbeta primers. Clones were read by immunoSEQ multiplex PCR, and TCRdb kept only the in-frame ones, dropping some. The sample includes under 200,000 clones, roughly four fifths seen only once; the top ten take 13%. The sample taken for sequencing was PBMCs. These receptors all stem from a woman in her 50s in good health and CMV-seronegative.

This clone appeared a few times. The J gene is TRBJ1-1, the V gene TRBV5-1; D is unclear. In germline, CDR1 is SGHRS, CDR2 YFSETQ. V lost 0 bases and J 0 bases, leaving 3 bases between the germline ends. There are 13 residues in the CDR3. CDR3 region: CASSLGVNTEAFF. The DNA for the CDR3 is TGCGCCAGCAGCTTGGGAGTGAACACTGAAGCTTTCTTT.

The chain employs TRBV29-1 and TRBJ2-4; 13 nucleotides align to TRBD2. Germline-derived CDR1 and CDR2 are SQVTM and ANQGSEA. J lost 6 bases, V lost 5 bases, and 7 bases had no gene match. The CDR3 is made up of 15 amino acids. DNA for the CDR3: TGCAGCGTTCCTACGACTAGCGGGGGGTCAAACATTCAGTACTTC. Its translation is CSVPTTSGGSNIQYF.

CDR3 residues: CASSPRQPSGGHSYNEQFF. CDR3 nucleotide sequence: TGTGCCAGCAGCCCGCGCCAACCTAGCGGGGGGCACTCCTACAATGAGCAGTTCTTC. The chain joins TRBV7-9 to TRBJ2-1; 11 positions agree with TRBD2. The trim removed 5 bases at V and 0 bases at J, leaving 12 bases unmatched. Germline-derived CDR1 and CDR2 are SEHNR and FQNEAQ (reference sequence). The CDR3 sequence is 19 residues long.

This chain connects TRBV2 to TRBJ1-1; weak D call: TRBD1 (6 bases). Germline CDR1 is SNHLY and CDR2 is FYNNEI. This CDR3 has 16 amino acids. The ends were cut back, 4 bases at V and 6 bases at J, with 21 bases in the middle. The DNA of the CDR3 is TGTGCCAGCAGTGGGGCGGGGGGCCCGCACGGGGCTGAAGCTTTCTTT. Its translation: CASSGAGGPHGAEAFF.

CDR3 sequence (DNA): TGTGCCAGCAGTAATACAGGGGGCTATGGCTACACCTTC. Translated: CASSNTGGYGYTF. V gene TRBV25-1 combines with J gene TRBJ1-2; 8 bases align to TRBD1. Germline CDR1 reads MGHDK; CDR2 reads SYGVNS. With V trimmed by 5 bases and J by 4 bases, 3 bases remained unmatched. The CDR3 sequence is 13 residues long.

The chain links TRBV27 to TRBJ1-1, with 10 bases identical to TRBD1. CDR1 MNHEY and CDR2 SMNVEV come from the germline V gene (reference sequence). CDR3 length: 17 residues. The junction had 13 bases not matched to a gene; V was cut back by 6 bases and J by 3 bases. The CDR3 here is CASSRDRGGFVDTEAFF. The CDR3 DNA reads as TGTGCCAGCAGCCGGGACAGGGGAGGGTTCGTTGACACTGAAGCTTTCTTT.

The chain is built from TRBV5-4 and TRBJ2-3; D is perhaps TRBD2 (7 bases). Between the trimmed V and J ends, which lost 4 bases and 2 bases, there was a span of 17 bases. The CDR3 length is 16 residues. The germline V gene has CDR1 SGHNT and CDR2 YYREEE (reference sequence). CDR3 sequence: CASSLETGGYTDTQYF. The CDR3 nucleotides are TGTGCCAGCAGCCTTGAGACGGGGGGCTACACAGATACGCAGTATTTT. The variable domain in full, with the rest retrieved from reference TRBV5-4 and TRBJ2-3, is ETGVTQSPTHLIKTRGQQVTLRCSSQSGHNTVSWYQQALGQGPQFIFQYYREEENGRGNFPPRFSGLQFPNYSSELNVNALELDDSALYLCASSLETGGYTDTQYFGPGTRLTVL.

The J gene is TRBJ2-6, the V gene TRBV7-6, with a possible D match to TRBD2 (6 bases). The CDR3 loop spans 12 amino acids. Trimming removed 2 bases from V and 10 bases from J, with 6 bases in between. Germline CDR1 reads SGHVS; CDR2 reads FNYEAQ. The CDR3 reads CASSLRGNVLTF. In nucleotides, the CDR3 is TGTGCCAGCAGCTTACGGGGGAACGTCCTGACTTTC.

This clone was seen once. The V gene is TRBV7-9, the J gene TRBJ2-5; a weak D match, TRBD1 (6 bases). V was trimmed by 5 bases and J by 1 base, leaving 11 bases between them. Germline V gene lookup returns CDR1 SEHNR and CDR2 FQNEAQ (reference sequence). The CDR3 length is 14 residues. In DNA form, the CDR3 reads TGTGCCAGCAGCACAGGACAGCCCCAAGAGACCCAGTACTTC. Translation gives CASSTGQPQETQYF.

V gene TRBV7-3 combines with J gene TRBJ2-5, with 7 bases lining up with TRBD2. The germline V gene has CDR1 SGHTA and CDR2 FQGTGA. CDR3 length: 16 residues. V lost 0 bases and J lost 3; bases outside the gene matches: 7. CDR3: CASSLTRRGGKETQYF. DNA for the CDR3: TGTGCCAGCAGCTTAACGCGGAGGGGAGGGAAAGAGACCCAGTACTTC.

The chain uses TRBV5-6 and TRBJ1-5; the D is unclear. Between the trimmed V and J ends, which lost 4 bases and 6 bases, there was a span of 17 bases. The CDR3 runs to 15 residues. CDR1 is SGHDT and CDR2 is YYEEEE in the germline V gene. The CDR3 here is CASSRKEVSVQPQHF. In DNA, the CDR3 is TGTGCCAGCAGCCGGAAGGAGGTTTCGGTTCAGCCCCAGCATTTT. Using reference TRBV5-6 and TRBJ1-5 for the parts outside the CDR3, the full variable domain is DAGVTQSPTHLIKTRGQQVTLRCSPKSGHDTVSWYQQALGQGPQFIFQYYEEEERQRGNFPDRFSGHQFPNYSSELNVNALLLGDSALYLCASSRKEVSVQPQHFGDGTRLSIL.

The genes are TRBV13 and TRBJ2-3, with D possibly being TRBD2 (6 bases). The CDR3 is 15 amino acids. V lost 4 bases and J lost 4, with 15 bases in between. Germline CDR1 PRHDT, CDR2 FYEKMQ (reference sequence). The CDR3 DNA is TGTGCCAGCAGCTCTAGCGTGTGGGACCCAGATACGCAGTATTTT. Amino acids: CASSSSVWDPDTQYF.

The V call is TRBV28, the J call TRBJ2-1; the match to TRBD1 covers 9 bases. Looked up from germline, CDR1 is MDHEN and CDR2 is SYDVKM. V dropped 4 bases and J dropped 6; count of bases not matched to a gene: 10. This CDR3 comprises 16 residues. The CDR3 here is CASSSSGTGNRNEQFF. CDR3 in DNA: TGTGCCAGCAGTTCCTCCGGGACAGGGAACCGCAATGAGCAGTTCTTC.

This clone was seen a single time. V usage is TRBV5-1 and J usage is TRBJ1-4, with D unresolved. Per germline, CDR1 SGHRS and CDR2 YFSETQ. The CDR3 is 17 amino acids. V was trimmed by 4 bases and J by 3 bases, leaving 19 bases between them. Here the CDR3 reads CASSPGVRTGANEKLFF. For the CDR3, the DNA is TGCGCCAGCAGCCCCGGCGTTCGCACCGGGGCTAATGAAAAACTGTTTTTT.

This clone has more than one count but fewer than ten. The chain links TRBV4-3 to TRBJ2-5, with 9 bases identical to TRBD2. CDR3 length equals 16 residues. CDR1 is LGHNA, CDR2 YSLEER, per germline. V trimming: 2 bases; J trimming: 5 bases; junction bases outside the gene matches: 9. CDR3: CASSQRRDSGGETQYF. The CDR3 region has the DNA TGCGCCAGCAGCCAAAGACGCGATAGCGGGGGTGAGACCCAGTACTTC.

The rearrangement links TRBV2 to TRBJ1-5; perhaps TRBD1 as D (6 bases). Trimming cost V 5 bases and J 2 bases, with 13 bases left between them. Germline CDR1 and CDR2: SNHLY and FYNNEI. This CDR3 contains 15 residues. In nucleotides, the CDR3 is TGTGCCAGCAGTAAGGGGGATTTAGGCAATCAGCCCCAGCATTTT. Translated: CASSKGDLGNQPQHF.

This chain uses TRBV27 with TRBJ2-7; 10 bases fit TRBD2. The CDR3 is 14 residues long. Germline CDR1 MNHEY, CDR2 SMNVEV (reference sequence). V was pared by 7 bases and J by 7 bases, with 10 bases of the junction left unmatched. In DNA, the CDR3 is TGTGCCAGCACCACCGGAGAACTAGCGGGAGAGCAGTACTTC. Translation: CASTTGELAGEQYF.

This clone came up once. This chain links TRBV19 with TRBJ2-2; perhaps TRBD1 as D (5 bases). Per the germline V gene, CDR1 is LNHDA and CDR2 is SQIVND (reference sequence). CDR3 length: 15 amino acids. V was cut by 3 bases and J by 3 bases, with 11 bases left in between. This CDR3 reads CASSMLQGYTGELFF. The CDR3 DNA sequence: TGTGCCAGTAGTATGCTTCAGGGTTACACCGGGGAGCTGTTTTTT.